This T cell receptor beta chain was recorded in a study of blood T cell repertoires in COVID-19. Study-level information: Specimens from acute and convalescent COVID-19 originated in the United States, Italy and Spain. Nucleic acid was either cDNA or gDNA, and it came from T cells, B-cell-depleted T cells, or PBMCs.

In the original processing: Nucleated cell number was recorded as an estimate derived from reference gene primer amplification. This table comes from immunoSEQ multiplex PCR, and its TCRdb copy is limited to in-frame clones, with some not included. V and J calls and clone size come straight from that table; D and trimming were deduced from the DNA. The table lists roughly 260,000 clones, around 87% of them singletons. J lost 0 bases, V lost 0 bases, and 18 bases had no gene match. The CDR3 runs to 22 residues. The germline V gene has CDR1 LGHDT and CDR2 YNNKEL (reference sequence). Sequenced: peripheral blood. The sequence was collected from a woman aged 45-59 years who had recovered from COVID-19. J is TRBJ2-3 and V is TRBV3-1 (or the pseudogene TRBV3-2); TRBD2 aligns across 10 bases. The CDR3, as DNA: TGTGCCAGCAGCCAAGATCCTTCGGGTAGCGGGGGGCCGGACCCTAGCACAGATACGCAGTATTTT. Amino acid sequence: CASSQDPSGSGGPDPSTDTQYF.